A single sample gave rise to the 12 T cell receptor beta chains below, sequenced in a study of early T cells in non-severe SARS-CoV-2 infection. One entry per CDR3 protein results from TCRdb running MiXCR on the 5' RACE reads. The data show approximately 70,000 distinct CDR3 sequences, roughly 12% seen once. The sequenced sample was whole blood. These receptors came from an adult who was a healthcare worker with PCR-confirmed SARS-CoV-2 infection or an uninfected control (not recorded which).

The chain links TRBV4-1 to TRBJ2-1; unclear D gene. The CDR3 extends over 15 amino acids. Germline assignment: CDR1 MGHRA and CDR2 YSYEKL. V was pared by 1 base and J by 5 bases, with 12 bases between. CDR3 amino acids: CASSQGSVVNNEQFF. CDR3 nucleotide sequence: TGCGCCAGCAGCCAAGGTTCTGTGGTGAACAATGAGCAGTTCTTC.

The table lists this clonotype with many counts. The CDR3 spells CASSTDRGNQPQHF. As DNA, the CDR3 is TGTGCCAGTAGTACCGACAGGGGCAATCAGCCCCAGCATTTT. The chain joins TRBV19 to TRBJ1-5; 7 bases fit TRBD1. The CDR3 is 14 residues long. Germline assignment: CDR1 LNHDA and CDR2 SQIVND (reference sequence). Germline trimming cut 4 bases from V and 2 bases from J; bases unmatched to any gene: 2. The whole variable domain, remainder taken from reference TRBV19 and TRBJ1-5, is DGGITQSPKYLFRKEGQNVTLSCEQNLNHDAMYWYRQDPGQGLRLIYYSQIVNDFQKGDIAEGYSVSREKKESFPLTVTSAQKNPTAFYLCASSTDRGNQPQHFGDGTRLSIL.

There are many counts of this clonotype. The chain joins TRBV30 to TRBJ2-7; no reliable D call. Germline V gene lookup returns CDR1 GTSNPN and CDR2 SVGIG (reference sequence). Between the trimmed V and J ends, which lost 5 bases and 0 bases, there was a span of 5 bases. The CDR3 loop spans 11 amino acids. The CDR3 loop is CAWGNSYEQYF. CDR3 bases: TGTGCCTGGGGGAACTCCTACGAGCAGTACTTC. The full variable domain, completed using reference TRBV30 and TRBJ2-7, is SQTIHQWPATLVQPVGSPLSLECTVEGTSNPNLYWYRQAAGRGLQLLFYSVGIGQISSEVPQNLSASRPQDRQFILSSKKLLLSDSGFYLCAWGNSYEQYFGPGTRLTVT.

The sample holds many counts of this clonotype. This chain uses TRBV28 with TRBJ1-5, with TRBD1 as a possible D gene (5 bases). Per germline, CDR1 MDHEN and CDR2 SYDVKM. CDR3 length: 15 residues. Trimming removed 1 base from V and 8 bases from J, with 15 bases in between. The CDR3 protein is CASSLSGGSMEPQHF. The CDR3 DNA follows: TGTGCCAGCAGTTTATCGGGGGGATCGATGGAGCCCCAGCATTTT.

In this sample, this clonotype turned up a few times. The rearrangement links TRBV5-1 to TRBJ1-6, with D uncertain. This CDR3 comprises 14 residues. Trimming removed 2 bases from V and 7 bases from J, with 10 bases in between. Germline CDR1 is SGHRS and CDR2 is YFSETQ. The CDR3 sequence is CASSLLQRNSPLHF. CDR3 sequence (DNA): TGCGCCAGCAGCTTACTCCAGAGGAATTCACCCCTCCACTTT. The whole variable domain, filled in from reference TRBV5-1 and TRBJ1-6, reads KAGVTQTPRYLIKTRGQQVTLSCSPISGHRSVSWYQQTPGQGLQFLFEYFSETQRNKGNFPGRFSGRQFSNSRSEMNVSTLELGDSALYLCASSLLQRNSPLHFGNGTRLTVT.

This clonotype was detected ten times or more. V gene TRBV9 combines with J gene TRBJ1-1; 7 positions agree with TRBD1. The germline V gene has CDR1 SGDLS and CDR2 YYNGEE. This CDR3 is built from 15 residues. Germline trimming cut 3 bases from V and 0 bases from J; bases unmatched to any gene: 5. The CDR3: CASSATGIMNTEAFF. The CDR3 DNA reads as TGTGCCAGCAGCGCGACAGGGATCATGAACACTGAAGCTTTCTTT.

A few counts support this clonotype. The gene calls are TRBV5-1 and TRBJ2-1; the D gene is possibly TRBD2 (6 bases). Trimming took off 4 bases at V and 4 bases at J, with 12 bases between the two ends. Germline loops: CDR1 SGHRS, CDR2 YFSETQ. The CDR3 totals 14 residues. CDR3 coding DNA: TGCGCCAGCAGCGGGGGGACCCTGTACAATGAGCAGTTCTTC. As protein: CASSGGTLYNEQFF. The variable domain in full, completed from reference TRBV5-1 and TRBJ2-1, reads KAGVTQTPRYLIKTRGQQVTLSCSPISGHRSVSWYQQTPGQGLQFLFEYFSETQRNKGNFPGRFSGRQFSNSRSEMNVSTLELGDSALYLCASSGGTLYNEQFFGPGTRLTVL.

This clonotype was seen only a few times. The chain carries TRBV7-9 and TRBJ2-3, with 8 bases lining up with TRBD2. Losses at the gene ends were 6 bases for V and 4 bases for J; bases not matched to a gene: 6. This CDR3 has 14 residues. Germline-derived CDR1 and CDR2 are SEHNR and FQNEAQ (reference sequence). The CDR3 nucleotides read TGTGCCAGCAGAGACGGGGGGGCGCCAGATACGCAGTATTTT. Its translation is CASRDGGAPDTQYF.

This clonotype was counted only a few times. This chain uses TRBV9 with TRBJ2-7; perhaps TRBD2 as D (6 bases). This CDR3 spans 14 amino acids. The germline CDR1 and CDR2 sequences are SGDLS and YYNGEE. Trimming removed 4 bases at V and 5 bases at J, with 16 bases between. CDR3 in DNA: TGTGCCAGCAGCAAATGGGGTACGGGGGACGAGCAGTACTTC. This gives the protein CASSKWGTGDEQYF.

The sample holds a few counts of this clonotype. The chain combines TRBV19 with TRBJ2-7; D might be TRBD1 (6 bases). The germline CDR1 and CDR2 sequences are LNHDA and SQIVND (reference sequence). Trimming stripped 2 bases from V and 10 bases from J, with 15 bases between. The CDR3 runs to 13 residues. CDR3 in amino acids: CASSIKGDTDQYF. The CDR3 DNA follows: TGTGCCAGTAGTATAAAGGGGGACACCGACCAGTACTTC.

In its sample, this clonotype was seen many times. The chain couples TRBV7-9 to TRBJ2-5; TRBD1 aligns across 12 bases. The CDR3 is 17 amino acids. Germline lookup yields CDR1 SEHNR and CDR2 FQNEAQ (reference sequence). Losses at the gene ends were 5 bases for V and 2 bases for J; bases not matched to a gene: 9. The CDR3 nucleotides are TGTGCCAGCAGCCTCCAAAAGGGACAGGGGGCGCAAGAGACCCAGTACTTC. Its protein product is CASSLQKGQGAQETQYF.

As to this clonotype: This could be a read error, since a much larger clone is one nucleotide away. The chain combines TRBV20-1 with TRBJ2-1, with no clear D. Germline CDR1 reads DFQATT; CDR2 reads SNEGSKA (reference sequence). CDR3 length: 13 residues. CDR3 sequence reads: CSAGDRQRLEQFF. CDR3 DNA: TGCAGTGCTGGAGATCGGCAGCGACTGGAGCAGTTCTTC.